Listed below are T cell receptor beta chains from one sample, sequenced in a study of cytomegalovirus exposure and HLA in healthy donors. Data came from immunoSEQ multiplex PCR; TCRdb stores just in-frame clones and leaves some out. The data contain 110,000 or so clones, approximately 75% of them singletons. Sequenced: PBMCs. These receptors were taken from a man aged 45-60 years in good health and CMV-seropositive. The CDR3 runs from the conserved cysteine through the conserved F or W.

v_call | cdr3_aa
TRBV2 | CASQWDSLAKNIQYF
TRBV6-6 | CASSDPGLPNEKLFF
TRBV6-1 | CASSSGGEYEQYF
TRBV10-1 | CASSGTLSTDTQYF
TRBV5-4 | CASSPLGANEQYF
TRBV6-1 | CASNRDSSGNTIYF
TRBV30 | CAWSAGRGFNVLTF
TRBV4-3 | CASSQDSRGTDTQYF
TRBV5-6 | CASSVGARGGIQYF
TRBV4-1 | CASSQDRNRYGNTIYF
TRBV5-1 | CASTLFRDRGTGELFF
TRBV6-5 | CASSSMTSGYEQYF
TRBV11-2 | CASRRTGGSEAFF
TRBV7-2 | CASSSRQGALGNTEAFF
TRBV4-2 | CASSQGDSRRGGRETQYF
TRBV9 | CASSAGTGGVNNYGYTF
TRBV5-1 | CASSFKRGEINEQFF
TRBV6-5 | CASSYSRQGNQPQHF
TRBV10-2 | CASSHGDATNEKLFF
TRBV6-5 | CASSYSRLGGNEQFF
TRBV7-6 | CASSLTTGGVYEQYF
TRBV30 | CAWSSTTGKTEAFF
TRBV19 | CASSVQGNEQYF
TRBV11-3 | CASSLDPGKNTEAFF
TRBV7-2 | CASSLDSRNTGELFF
TRBV30 | CAWSVQGPNQPQHF